This note documents a single TCR beta chain sequence. This clone came up once. It has no known antigen specificity. Base qualities were left out, and no much larger clone turns up one base away. Cut back by 0 bases and 3 bases, the V and J ends lie 14 bases apart. The CDR3 sequence holds 16 residues, the cysteine and phenylalanine included. Only CDR3 DNA remains: 48 bases, in frame from the first base. For CDR1 and CDR2, the germline V gene (reference sequence) lists MNHEY and SMNVEV. The donors were healthy, HIV-negative adults who had no recently reported acute infections or vaccinations. Every donor was a Caucasian adult residing in Nashville, Tennessee, USA. For unsorted samples, 100 million or so PBMCs were counted, and genomic DNA was extracted using the QIAamp DNA Blood Mini kit. Blood was obtained by leukapheresis, after which PBMCs were separated by Ficoll-Histopaque density gradient centrifugation and cryopreserved in liquid nitrogen vapor phase.

The sample is drawn from a study of shared clonotypes between healthy human individuals (TCRdb year 2020). About the study as a whole: A couple of women and a few men aged 18 to 49 years were included in the cohort. To estimate repertoire size and how much clonotype sharing occurs between individuals, the study deeply sequenced the blood TCR repertoires of roughly 5 healthy adults. To increase sequencing depth and limit assay-specific biases, different laboratories used diverse techniques to prepare libraries and sequence TCR repertoires. Each donor's leukapheresis produced roughly between roughly 0.94 and 9.5 billion PBMCs. Study-wide conclusions, independent of this receptor: Only blood was sampled, and tissue TCR repertoires likely differ from those in blood. Pairwise subsampling led to the expectation that sequencing depth would affect the degree of clonotype sharing among donors. Because the study included only a small number of donors, the genetic and exposure-history diversity represented was limited.

Using the deep immunoSEQ assay, TCR CDR3 regions were amplified from genomic DNA by multiplex PCR. Genomic DNA extracted from each cell subset was distributed evenly over all wells of several immunoSEQ 96-well plates, and each plate served as one replicate. Each replicate PCR for unsorted PBMC received about 300 ng genomic DNA, equal to 25,000 to 35,000 T cell genomes. Ten immunoSEQ deep assay plates were used to sequence unsorted PBMC genomic DNA. The purified libraries were quantified using a Qubit 3.0 fluorometer, sized with a Bioanalyzer 2100, and then quantified again using the KAPA Library Quantification kit. A separate single-read 150-cycle Illumina NextSeq 550 flow cell was used to sequence each immunoSEQ 96-well plate. For the original study's pipeline: The immunoSEQ output contained only junctional sequences without quality scores, so filtering could not match that applied to full-length reads. To assign V/J genes and CDR3, sequences were annotated using PyIR, a Python wrapper for IgBLAST v1.9, with IMGT germline references. Any read was removed if the V/J assignment was weak (E-value above 1e-6), the CDR3 was missing, or the read contained stop codons, out-of-frame junctions, or ambiguous translated residues. V3J clonotypes were defined as sequences sharing an identical inferred V gene, J gene, and CDR3 amino acid sequence. To compute the percentage overlap between repertoires, the number of shared unique clonotypes was divided by the size of the smaller repertoire. Richness of each repertoire was evaluated using RTK rarefaction, the Chao1 estimator, and Recon v2.1 estimates of unobserved clonotypes. TCRdb holds this immuneACCESS table with in-frame rearrangements only. Some clones are missing; in checked studies, unresolved V genes explain under half, and the rest has no known cause. V, J and clone size reflect that table, while D and trimming were determined from the DNA. The sample profile shows fewer than 500,000 clones; almost 80% of them were found once. In total, the top ten clones hold around 13% of the sample.

This sequence originates from a woman aged 40-49 years in good health. Some clones in this sample may be carry-over from other donors' samples. This chain joins TRBV27 to TRBJ2-5; no D segment can be confidently identified. The sample was PBMCs. At the DNA level, the sequence is TGTGCCAGCAGTTTATCGTTTAGAGAGAGAAAAGAGACCCAGTACTTC. It encodes CASSLSFRERKETQYF.